A single sample gave rise to the 29 T cell receptor beta chains below, sequenced in a study of cytomegalovirus exposure and HLA in healthy donors. The data were produced by immunoSEQ multiplex PCR, yet TCRdb's version contains in-frame clones alone and is incomplete. The sample includes under 250,000 clones, around 87% seen only once; the top ten take 1.5% to 2.5%. Sequenced sample: PBMCs. These receptor sequences come from a woman aged 18-30 years in good health and CMV-seropositive.

This clone was seen a single time. The chain carries TRBV10-2 and TRBJ1-1; D call uncertain. The V gene's germline CDR1 is WSHSY and CDR2 SAAADI. This CDR3 has 13 amino acids. Between the trimmed V and J ends, which lost 3 bases and 11 bases, there was a span of 16 bases. The CDR3 DNA sequence: TGCGCCAGCAGTGAACGAGGTCCAACGCCGGCTTTCTTT. Translating gives CASSERGPTPAFF.

This sequence joins TRBV7-8 and TRBJ2-3, with 10 nucleotides matching TRBD2. Germline trimming cut 5 bases from V and 3 bases from J; bases unmatched to any gene: 8. In germline, CDR1 is SGHVS, CDR2 FQNEAQ. CDR3 length: 16 amino acids. CDR3 DNA sequence: TGTGCCAGCAGCCGCGAAGTTAGCGGGAGGACAGATACGCAGTATTTT. It codes for CASSREVSGRTDTQYF.

In its sample, this clone was seen a few times. V usage is TRBV28 and J usage is TRBJ1-2; D may be TRBD1 (6 bases). Trimming took 2 bases from V and 2 from J, leaving 12 bases between them. CDR3 length equals 15 residues. CDR1 and CDR2 (germline): MDHEN, SYDVKM. The CDR3 spells CASSLGTGTNYGYTF. The CDR3 DNA follows: TGTGCCAGCAGTTTAGGTACAGGGACAAACTATGGCTACACCTTC.

This chain joins TRBV9 and TRBJ2-7, with TRBD1 matching 7 bases. The CDR3 totals 15 residues. V lost 4 bases, J lost 5 bases, and 12 bases stayed unmatched. CDR1 is SGDLS and CDR2 is YYNGEE in the germline V gene. The DNA of the CDR3 is TGTGCCAGCAGCTCCCGGCCACAGGGGTCCCACGAGCAGTACTTC. It codes for CASSSRPQGSHEQYF.

This chain links TRBV30 with TRBJ1-4; D may be TRBD1 (6 bases). Per the germline V gene, CDR1 is GTSNPN and CDR2 is SVGIG (reference sequence). V dropped 2 bases and J dropped 5 bases, with 12 bases sitting between them. This CDR3 has 14 residues. As DNA, the CDR3 is TGTGCCTGGAGTATTACAGGGATGAATGAAAAACTGTTTTTT. Translated: CAWSITGMNEKLFF.

The gene calls are TRBV15 and TRBJ1-2, with D possibly being TRBD1 (5 bases). V was trimmed by 1 base and J by 8 bases, leaving 11 bases between them. CDR3 length: 13 residues. Germline loops: CDR1 LNHNV, CDR2 YYDKDF (reference sequence). CDR3 coding DNA: TGTGCCACCAGCAGAGGGGGGGGTTCAGGCTACACCTTC. Its translation: CATSRGGGSGYTF.

The J gene is TRBJ2-1, the V gene TRBV29-1; tentative D call: TRBD2 (6 bases). The CDR3 is 17 residues long. Trimming removed 2 bases from V and 6 bases from J, with 23 bases in between. Germline CDR1 is SQVTM and CDR2 is ANQGSEA. The CDR3 here is CSVEWLVSGEFSNEQFF. In DNA form, the CDR3 reads TGCAGCGTTGAATGGCTTGTATCGGGAGAGTTTTCCAATGAGCAGTTCTTC.

The chain couples TRBV11-1 to TRBJ1-1, with D maybe TRBD1 (5 bases). The germline CDR1 and CDR2 sequences are SGHAT and FQDESV (reference sequence). The CDR3 totals 12 residues. Trimming took 3 bases from V and 7 from J, leaving 9 bases between them. CDR3 sequence: CASSLGGREAFF. As DNA, the CDR3 is TGTGCCAGCAGCTTGGGGGGTCGTGAAGCTTTCTTT.

The V and J genes are TRBV15 and TRBJ2-1; the D gene is possibly TRBD2 (5 bases). CDR3 length: 15 amino acids. Between the trimmed V and J ends, which lost 0 bases and 7 bases, there was a span of 13 bases. Germline V lookup: CDR1 LNHNV, CDR2 YYDKDF (reference sequence). The CDR3 here is CATSREVPPGNEQFF. The CDR3 coding sequence is TGTGCCACCAGCAGAGAAGTCCCGCCGGGAAATGAGCAGTTCTTC.

The CDR3 loop is CASSSISSHESYEQYF. CDR3 coding DNA: TGTGCCAGCAGCTCAATTAGTTCCCATGAATCCTACGAGCAGTACTTC. The V and J genes are TRBV7-6 and TRBJ2-7; no definite D call. Between the trimmed V and J ends, which lost 4 bases and 1 base, there was a span of 17 bases. The CDR3 is 16 residues long. The germline V gene has CDR1 SGHVS and CDR2 FNYEAQ.

This sequence joins TRBV30 and TRBJ2-7; a weak D match, TRBD1 (6 bases). This CDR3 has 12 residues. V gave up 3 bases and J gave up 3 bases, with 9 bases separating them. Germline CDR1 reads GTSNPN; CDR2 reads SVGIG (reference sequence). The CDR3 region is CAWRPDSYEQYF. The CDR3 DNA reads TGTGCCTGGAGGCCGGACAGCTACGAGCAGTACTTC.

The chain has TRBV14 and TRBJ1-2; D is undetermined. The CDR3 loop spans 14 amino acids. Germline V gene lookup returns CDR1 SGHDN and CDR2 FVKESK. Between the trimmed V and J ends, which lost 6 bases and 4 bases, there was a span of 15 bases. This chain's CDR3 is CASSPYSYLYGYTF. The CDR3 region has the DNA TGTGCCAGCAGTCCGTACTCTTACCTCTATGGCTACACCTTC.

The chain couples TRBV10-2 to TRBJ2-7; 10 positions match TRBD2. This CDR3 is built from 14 residues. Losses at the gene ends were 6 bases for V and 6 bases for J; bases not matched to a gene: 8. The germline CDR1 and CDR2 sequences are WSHSY and SAAADI. CDR3 sequence (DNA): TGCGCCAGCAGACCAGCGGGAGGGGGGGGCGAGCAGTACTTC. Its protein is CASRPAGGGGEQYF.

The chain uses TRBV5-1 and TRBJ1-5; 12 bases fit TRBD1. V was pared by 4 bases and J by 6 bases, with 5 bases of the junction left unmatched. Germline V lookup: CDR1 SGHRS, CDR2 YFSETQ. This CDR3 has 15 residues. CDR3 protein: CASSLGQGAAQPQHF. The CDR3 nucleotides are TGCGCCAGCAGCCTGGGACAGGGGGCCGCTCAGCCCCAGCATTTT.

The genes are TRBV6-5 and TRBJ2-7, with D unresolved. This CDR3 is 15 amino acids long. The V end lost 0 bases, the J end lost 3 bases, and 12 bases lay between the germline ends. Germline V CDR1 and CDR2: MNHEY, SVGAGI. CDR3 in amino acids: CASSYSSAGNYEQYF. Here the CDR3 DNA reads TGTGCCAGCAGTTACTCGAGTGCAGGAAACTACGAGCAGTACTTC.

The chain links TRBV5-6 to TRBJ2-1; 15 bases line up with TRBD2. Germline V CDR1 and CDR2: SGHDT, YYEEEE. Trimming at V came to 2 bases and at J to 4 bases, leaving 4 bases not matched to a gene. This CDR3 region has 17 residues. The CDR3 here is CASSLGLAGGVYNEQFF. For the CDR3, the DNA is TGTGCCAGCAGCTTAGGACTAGCGGGAGGGGTTTACAATGAGCAGTTCTTC.

Only a few counts were recorded for this clone. The chain couples TRBV4-1 to TRBJ1-1; D gene ambiguous. V was pared by 5 bases and J by 2 bases, with 9 bases between. Germline loops: CDR1 MGHRA, CDR2 YSYEKL. The CDR3 has 13 residues. The CDR3 loop is CASSRETNTEAFF. Written as DNA, the CDR3 is TGCGCCAGCAGCAGAGAGACTAACACTGAAGCTTTCTTT.

This chain uses TRBV28 with TRBJ2-2, with D perhaps matching TRBD1 (7 bases). The germline V gene encodes CDR1 MDHEN and CDR2 SYDVKM. The CDR3 extends over 16 amino acids. Trimming cost V 6 bases and J 4 bases, with 18 bases left between them. In nucleotides, the CDR3 is TGTGCCAGCAGCTCCAGACAGGGACTGGGCACCGGGGAGCTGTTTTTT. It encodes CASSSRQGLGTGELFF.

J is TRBJ2-3 and V is TRBV2; 7 bases are shared with TRBD1. The germline V gene has CDR1 SNHLY and CDR2 FYNNEI. This CDR3 region has 16 residues. V was pared by 0 bases and J by 0 bases, with 3 bases of the junction left unmatched. CDR3 coding DNA: TGTGCCAGCAGTGAAGCTGAGGGGGCTAGCACAGATACGCAGTATTTT. Its protein is CASSEAEGASTDTQYF.

The chain combines TRBV27 with TRBJ2-3, with 8 bases identical to TRBD1. Germline V lookup: CDR1 MNHEY, CDR2 SMNVEV (reference sequence). Unmatched junction bases numbered 7, after V lost 1 base and J lost 7 bases. This CDR3 region has 15 residues. The DNA for the CDR3 is TGTGCCAGCAGTTTATGGGCAGGGGGCGGGTATACGCAGTATTTT. Translating gives CASSLWAGGGYTQYF.

This clone was detected only a few times. The chain employs TRBV10-3 and TRBJ1-1, with D maybe TRBD1 (5 bases). Trimming removed 4 bases from V and 10 bases from J, with 22 bases in between. Germline V gene data show CDR1 as ENHRY and CDR2 as SYGVKD. The CDR3 length is 15 residues. Here the CDR3 reads CAISGPGRGSVSAFF. For the CDR3, the DNA is TGTGCCATCAGTGGGCCGGGGAGGGGCTCCGTGTCAGCTTTCTTT.

This chain uses TRBV6-5 with TRBJ1-1, with 7 bases lining up with TRBD1. Germline V gene sequence: CDR1 MNHEY, CDR2 SVGAGI. V gave up 0 bases and J gave up 8 bases; unmatched junction bases: 3. The CDR3 has 13 residues. The chain's CDR3 is CASSYSTTGEAFF. The CDR3 DNA reads as TGTGCCAGCAGTTACTCAACGACAGGGGAAGCTTTCTTT.

The chain has TRBV5-1 and TRBJ1-1; tentatively, D is TRBD1 (5 bases). Germline CDR1 SGHRS, CDR2 YFSETQ. The CDR3 has 13 residues. Trimming cost V 2 bases and J 2 bases, with 7 bases left between them. The CDR3 reads CASSLDSNTEAFF. In DNA, the CDR3 is TGCGCCAGCAGCTTAGACAGCAACACTGAAGCTTTCTTT.

J is TRBJ1-1 and V is TRBV5-6, with a possible D match to TRBD1 (6 bases). The CDR3 contains 13 residues. Trimming took 5 bases from V and 3 from J, leaving 11 bases between them. In germline, CDR1 is SGHDT, CDR2 YYEEEE. This CDR3 reads CASRSTGYTEAFF. The CDR3 DNA reads TGTGCCAGCAGGTCAACAGGGTACACTGAAGCTTTCTTT.

The chain joins TRBV10-3 to TRBJ1-2, with TRBD1 identical over 8 bases. V was clipped by 0 bases and J by 4 bases; unmatched bases: 10. The V gene's germline CDR1 is ENHRY and CDR2 SYGVKD. The CDR3 length is 17 residues. CDR3 DNA sequence: TGTGCCATCAGTGAGTCGAAGAGGGGACAGGCTACCTATGGCTACACCTTC. Translating gives CAISESKRGQATYGYTF.

The CDR3 is CASSMKAGVGTGELFF. The CDR3 DNA is TGTGCCAGCAGCATGAAGGCGGGAGTTGGCACCGGGGAGCTGTTTTTT. The V call is TRBV5-4, the J call TRBJ2-2, with 7 bases that match TRBD2. CDR1 is SGHNT, CDR2 YYREEE, per germline (reference sequence). This CDR3 has 16 residues. V lost 4 bases to trimming and J lost 4 bases; unmatched junction nucleotides: 10.

The chain couples TRBV6-5 to TRBJ1-4, with TRBD1 identical over 8 bases. Germline V gene data show CDR1 as MNHEY and CDR2 as SVGAGI. This CDR3 is 14 amino acids long. V dropped 6 bases and J dropped 5; count of bases not matched to a gene: 5. CDR3 region: CASSDRGGNEKLFF. DNA of the CDR3: TGTGCCAGCAGCGACAGGGGAGGGAATGAAAAACTGTTTTTT.

The CDR3 is CASGTSGAKSPEAFF. The DNA of the CDR3 is TGTGCCAGCGGCACCTCAGGGGCCAAGTCCCCTGAAGCTTTCTTT. The chain uses TRBV27 and TRBJ1-1; tentative D call: TRBD1 (6 bases). V was cut by 8 bases and J by 6 bases, with 22 bases left in between. Germline values: CDR1 MNHEY, CDR2 SMNVEV (reference sequence). This CDR3 has 15 residues.

This rearrangement joins TRBV28 to TRBJ2-1, with 8 bases identical to TRBD1. CDR3 size: 13 residues. V lost 8 bases, J lost 8 bases, and 8 bases stayed unmatched. The germline CDR1 and CDR2 sequences are MDHEN and SYDVKM. The CDR3 sequence: CASGGQDRDEQFF. For the CDR3, the DNA is TGTGCCAGCGGGGGACAGGACCGGGATGAGCAGTTCTTC. The full variable domain, completed using reference TRBV28 and TRBJ2-1, is DVKVTQSSRYLVKRTGEKVFLECVQDMDHENMFWYRQDPGLGLRLIYFSYDVKMKEKGDIPEGYSVSREKKERFSLILESASTNQTSMYLCASGGQDRDEQFFGPGTRLTVL.